The 5 T cell receptor beta chains presented below share a single source sample, sequenced in a study of T cell responses to AZD1222 COVID-19 vaccine. Data came from immunoSEQ multiplex PCR; TCRdb stores just in-frame clones and leaves some out. The sample lists some 180,000 clones; approximately 90% were seen once. The material was peripheral blood, obtained 28 days after the second AZD1222 dose. Receptor source: an adult who received the AZD1222 COVID-19 vaccine.

The chain joins TRBV5-1 to TRBJ2-3; 9 nucleotides align to TRBD1. The CDR3 loop spans 15 amino acids. Germline V gene sequence: CDR1 SGHRS, CDR2 YFSETQ. The trim removed 4 bases at V and 4 bases at J, leaving 7 bases unmatched. In DNA form, the CDR3 reads TGCGCCAGCAGCACTGGGACAGGGCCCCCAGATACGCAGTATTTT. It is translated as CASSTGTGPPDTQYF.

The chain uses TRBV18 and TRBJ1-2; unclear D gene. The CDR3 is 17 residues long. The V gene's germline CDR1 is KGHSH and CDR2 LQKENI. V was clipped by 1 base and J by 8 bases, with 23 bases between them. CDR3 loop: CASSPLDSKALGGGYTF. The CDR3 DNA follows: TGTGCCAGCTCACCACTAGACTCTAAGGCCCTAGGAGGAGGCTACACCTTC. Full variable domain (missing parts from reference TRBV18 and TRBJ1-2): NAGVMQNPRHLVRRRGQEARLRCSPMKGHSHVYWYRQLPEEGLKFMVYLQKENIIDESGMPKERFSAEFPKEGPSILRIQQVVRGDSAAYFCASSPLDSKALGGGYTFGSGTRLTVV.

V gene TRBV7-9 combines with J gene TRBJ2-1, with D possibly TRBD2 on 6 matching bases. Trimming removed 5 bases from V and 10 bases from J, with 15 bases in between. This CDR3 spans 13 amino acids. The germline CDR1 and CDR2 sequences are SEHNR and FQNEAQ (reference sequence). As DNA, the CDR3 is TGTGCCAGCAGCCCCGGAGGAGGGAGCGAGCAGTTCTTC. Protein: CASSPGGGSEQFF.

The chain carries TRBV2 and TRBJ2-5; D is uncertain. The CDR3 contains 12 residues. The germline CDR1 and CDR2 sequences are SNHLY and FYNNEI. V shed 4 bases and J shed 9 bases, with 12 bases lying between them. This CDR3 reads CASSALARSQYF. Here the CDR3 DNA reads TGTGCCAGCAGTGCATTGGCCAGGTCCCAGTACTTC. Drawing the rest from reference TRBV2 and TRBJ2-5, the complete variable domain is EPEVTQTPSHQVTQMGQEVILRCVPISNHLYFYWYRQILGQKVEFLVSFYNNEISEKSEIFDDQFSVERPDGSNFTLKIRSTKLEDSAMYFCASSALARSQYFGPGTRLLVL.

This clone occurred once. This chain joins TRBV7-8 and TRBJ1-1; perhaps TRBD1 as D (6 bases). Trimming shortened V by 1 base and J by 11 bases, and 17 bases separated the two germline ends. CDR1 is SGHVS and CDR2 is FQNEAQ in the germline V gene. The CDR3 runs to 14 residues. The DNA for the CDR3 is TGTGCCAGCAGCTTAGAGGCGGGGGCAAGGGGTGCTTTCTTT. Its protein is CASSLEAGARGAFF.